Given below is one TCR beta chain in context. A read error may produce the germline difference seen at one junction end. The sample originates from a study of blood T cell repertoires in COVID-19. Clones were sequenced by immunoSEQ multiplex PCR, and TCRdb holds only the in-frame ones, with some missing. This table holds fewer than 200,000 clones, about 81% found once. The sequencing sample was made of peripheral blood. The sequence was collected from a woman in her sixties or seventies with COVID-19, enrolled during active disease.

The CDR3 loop is CASSLGTSGSKDTQYF. The CDR3 coding sequence is TGTGCCAGCAGCTTGGGGACTAGCGGGAGCAAAGATACGCAGTATTTT. The chain is built from TRBV7-6 and TRBJ2-3; 14 bases are a match to TRBD2. CDR1 is SGHVS and CDR2 is FNYEAQ in the germline V gene. CDR3 length: 16 residues.